The 27 T cell receptor beta chains listed next were all sequenced from one sample in a study of CD8 T cells in ankylosing spondylitis. MiXCR was run by TCRdb on the 5' RACE reads, yielding one entry per CDR3 protein. The table has around 250,000 distinct CDR3 sequences, more than 15% seen once. Material: blood, either unsorted or a sorted T cell fraction (not recorded which). The receptors derive from a male donor with ankylosing spondylitis or in good health (not recorded which).

The chain has TRBV2 and TRBJ1-2, with D maybe TRBD1 (5 bases). Per germline, CDR1 SNHLY and CDR2 FYNNEI. The CDR3 totals 10 residues. Trimming removed 11 bases at V and 5 bases at J, with 9 bases between. CDR3 protein: CAVQGYGYTF. The CDR3 DNA reads TGTGCCGTTCAGGGTTATGGCTACACCTTC.

This clonotype has only a few counts. This chain connects TRBV3-1 to TRBJ2-1; 11 bases agree with TRBD2. The germline CDR1 and CDR2 sequences are LGHDT and YNNKEL (reference sequence). V lost 4 bases to trimming and J lost 5 bases; unmatched junction nucleotides: 13. The CDR3 runs 18 residues. The CDR3 region is CASSPGGSGRAVDNEQFF. CDR3 sequence (DNA): TGTGCCAGCAGCCCCGGAGGTAGCGGGAGGGCCGTCGACAATGAGCAGTTCTTC.

This clonotype was observed at least ten times. The rearrangement joins TRBV12-3 or TRBV12-4 to TRBJ2-5; no reliable D call. V was pared by 3 bases and J by 1 base, with 6 bases between. The CDR3 runs 13 residues. This chain's CDR3 is CASSLGGQETQYF. The CDR3 DNA reads TGTGCCAGCAGTTTGGGCGGCCAAGAGACCCAGTACTTC.

The chain has TRBV9 and TRBJ2-7; either TRBD1 or TRBD2 may fit D (6 bases each). The CDR3 is made up of 13 amino acids. Trimming stripped 7 bases from V and 5 bases from J, with 16 bases between. CDR1 is SGDLS, CDR2 YYNGEE, per germline. DNA for the CDR3: TGTGCCAGCGGGGGCTGGAGGGACGACGAGCAGTACTTC. Protein: CASGGWRDDEQYF.

This clonotype appeared a few times. The chain links TRBV7-3 to TRBJ2-1; D is undetermined. V lost 4 bases, J lost 0 bases, and 16 bases lay in between. Germline CDR1 reads SGHTA; CDR2 reads FQGTGA. The CDR3 contains 17 residues. The CDR3 region has the DNA TGTGCCAGCAGCTCGGCGCCCGGAGTTAGCTCCTACAATGAGCAGTTCTTC. This codes for CASSSAPGVSSYNEQFF.

The sample holds a few counts of this clonotype. This sequence joins TRBV4-1 and TRBJ1-2; TRBD1 matches 8 bases. This CDR3 comprises 16 residues. The J segment lost 6 bases and the V segment lost 1 base, leaving 10 bases of the junction unmatched. CDR1 and CDR2 from the germline V gene are MGHRA and YSYEKL. DNA of the CDR3: TGCGCCAGCAGCCAAGTCTTCGGACAGGGAGTCCATGGCTACACCTTC. This sequence encodes CASSQVFGQGVHGYTF.

This clonotype was seen many times. The rearrangement joins TRBV12-3 or TRBV12-4 to TRBJ2-1; D not resolved. The CDR3 totals 12 residues. V was cut by 3 bases and J by 8 bases, with 8 bases left in between. This CDR3 is CASSFFRDEQFF. The DNA of the CDR3 is TGTGCCAGCAGTTTTTTTCGGGATGAGCAGTTCTTC.

Only a few counts were recorded for this clonotype. The J gene is TRBJ2-7, the V gene TRBV27, with D perhaps matching TRBD2 (6 bases). Trimming stripped 1 base from V and 4 bases from J, with 11 bases between. The CDR3 loop spans 14 amino acids. The germline gives CDR1 MNHEY, CDR2 SMNVEV (reference sequence). As DNA, the CDR3 is TGTGCCAGCAGTTTATGGGGGGTAACTTACGAGCAGTACTTC. Residues: CASSLWGVTYEQYF.

This clonotype was picked up a small number of times. This CDR3 reads CSARDLGNYEQYF. Here the CDR3 DNA reads TGCAGTGCTCGGGACTTGGGGAACTACGAGCAGTACTTC. The chain links TRBV20-1 to TRBJ2-7, with a possible D match to TRBD2 (6 bases). Trimming cost V 5 bases and J 3 bases, with 14 bases left between them. The CDR3 runs to 13 residues. The germline V gene encodes CDR1 DFQATT and CDR2 SNEGSKA (reference sequence).

The genes are TRBV29-1 and TRBJ2-7; D gene unclear. CDR3 size: 12 residues. Between the trimmed V and J ends, which lost 4 bases and 0 bases, there was a span of 7 bases. CDR1 and CDR2 from the germline V gene are SQVTM and ANQGSEA. CDR3 sequence (DNA): TGCAGCGTTGTAGCAAGCTCCTACGAGCAGTACTTC. It codes for CSVVASSYEQYF.

The J gene is TRBJ2-1, the V gene TRBV4-1; 12 positions agree with TRBD2. The CDR3 spans 16 residues. The J segment lost 3 bases and the V segment lost 4 bases, leaving 4 bases of the junction unmatched. Germline assignment: CDR1 MGHRA and CDR2 YSYEKL. For the CDR3, the DNA is TGCGCCAGCAGCCCATGGACTAGCGGGAACTACAATGAGCAGTTCTTC. This encodes CASSPWTSGNYNEQFF.

This clonotype has at least ten counts. The V and J genes are TRBV10-3 and TRBJ2-3, with TRBD1 matching 9 bases. The V gene end was trimmed by 5 bases and the J gene end by 0 bases; junction bases not matched to a gene: 3. The CDR3 length is 15 residues. Germline V gene sequence: CDR1 ENHRY, CDR2 SYGVKD. DNA for the CDR3: TGTGCCATCAGTCGGACAGGGGAGAGCACAGATACGCAGTATTTT. The encoded protein is CAISRTGESTDTQYF.

This clonotype has more than one count but fewer than ten. V is TRBV29-1 and J is TRBJ2-1, with D unresolved. The CDR3 runs 10 residues. Germline V lookup: CDR1 SQVTM, CDR2 ANQGSEA. Trimming left V 7 bases short and J 8 bases short, with 9 bases between. This chain's CDR3 is CSAEVYEQFF. The CDR3 bases are TGCAGCGCCGAGGTCTATGAGCAGTTCTTC.

This clonotype turned up a few times. The V call is TRBV4-1, the J call TRBJ1-1; weak D call: TRBD1 (5 bases). The V gene lost 2 bases and the J gene lost 0 bases, with 16 bases spanning the gap. Germline values: CDR1 MGHRA, CDR2 YSYEKL. The CDR3 is 17 residues long. CDR3: CASSQTGAGHLNTEAFF. The CDR3 bases are TGCGCCAGCAGCCAAACTGGTGCTGGACATCTGAACACTGAAGCTTTCTTT.

This clonotype was found a few times. The rearrangement links TRBV12-3 or TRBV12-4 to TRBJ2-7; D not resolved. This CDR3 is 14 amino acids long. Between the trimmed V and J ends, which lost 0 bases and 6 bases, there was a span of 12 bases. CDR3 residues: CASSLAPLKGEQYF. The CDR3, as DNA: TGTGCCAGCAGTTTAGCGCCCCTTAAGGGCGAGCAGTACTTC.

Remarks on this clonotype: Since a much larger clone is just one base distant, this may be a read error. The chain links TRBV12-3 or TRBV12-4 to TRBJ1-1; D is ambiguous. The CDR3 is 13 amino acids. The CDR3 region is CACSFGLDTEAFF. The CDR3 region has the DNA TGTGCCTGCAGTTTTGGCCTCGACACTGAAGCTTTCTTT.

The sample holds a few counts of this clonotype. The V gene is TRBV4-2, the J gene TRBJ2-1; a possible D gene is TRBD2 (5 bases). CDR3 length equals 15 residues. Trimming took off 1 base at V and 8 bases at J, with 15 bases between the two ends. Germline V lookup: CDR1 LGHNA, CDR2 YNFKEQ. The DNA for the CDR3 is TGTGCCAGCAGCCAAGTAAGTGGGAGAACGGATGAGCAGTTCTTC. Translated, it gives CASSQVSGRTDEQFF.

This clonotype was found once. V and J are TRBV20-1 and TRBJ1-5, with a possible D match to TRBD1 (6 bases). The CDR3 loop spans 15 amino acids. CDR1 is DFQATT, CDR2 SNEGSKA, per germline (reference sequence). Trimming took off 3 bases at V and 1 base at J, with 13 bases between the two ends. The CDR3 loop reads CSARGGHPSNQPQHF. In DNA form, the CDR3 reads TGCAGTGCTAGGGGGGGGCACCCAAGCAATCAGCCCCAGCATTTT.

The chain combines TRBV27 with TRBJ2-7; TRBD1 might be the D (6 bases). The CDR3 covers 13 residues. CDR1 MNHEY and CDR2 SMNVEV come from the germline V gene (reference sequence). V lost 6 bases and J lost 3, with 12 bases in between. DNA for the CDR3: TGTGCCAGCAGCGTCGGACAGAACTACGAGCAGTACTTC. This encodes CASSVGQNYEQYF.

This clonotype was seen a few times. The chain uses TRBV11-1 and TRBJ2-1, with TRBD2 identical over 9 bases. CDR3 length: 19 residues. J was trimmed by 5 bases and V by 5 bases; bases with no gene match: 19. CDR1 is SGHAT, CDR2 FQDESV, per germline (reference sequence). The CDR3 here is CASSPSFGASGNRNNEQFF. The CDR3 DNA follows: TGTGCCAGCAGCCCAAGTTTCGGGGCTAGCGGGAATAGAAACAATGAGCAGTTCTTC.

The chain carries TRBV14 and TRBJ2-7; TRBD1 matches 8 bases. CDR1 SGHDN and CDR2 FVKESK come from the germline V gene. This CDR3 has 17 residues. The V gene end was trimmed by 1 base and the J gene end by 1 base; junction bases not matched to a gene: 9. The CDR3: CASSQAQGDPESYEQYF. CDR3 nucleotide sequence: TGTGCCAGCAGCCAAGCACAGGGGGACCCAGAATCCTACGAGCAGTACTTC.

This clonotype was recorded many times. V gene TRBV12-3 or TRBV12-4 combines with J gene TRBJ1-2; weak D call: TRBD1 (6 bases). The V and J ends lost 7 bases and 3 bases respectively, with 12 bases between them. The CDR3 covers 13 residues. In nucleotides, the CDR3 is TGTGCCAGCAACACCGCAGGGGACTATGGCTACACCTTC. Translated: CASNTAGDYGYTF.

CDR3 nucleotides: TGCAGAGCCTCTAGCGGAACTAGCACAGATACGCAGTATTTT. Translating gives CRASSGTSTDTQYF. The chain employs TRBV29-1 and TRBJ2-3, with 7 bases fitting TRBD2. This CDR3 has 14 residues. From germline, CDR1 is SQVTM and CDR2 ANQGSEA.

This chain links TRBV7-2 with TRBJ2-7; no clear D gene. V was shortened by 2 bases and J by 3 bases, with 14 bases between the two germline ends. Germline loops: CDR1 SGHTA, CDR2 FQGNSA. This CDR3 spans 15 amino acids. The CDR3 is CASSLRLEALYEQYF. CDR3 nucleotides: TGTGCCAGCAGCTTACGCCTAGAGGCACTCTACGAGCAGTACTTC.

The rearrangement joins TRBV11-2 to TRBJ2-1; 7 nucleotides line up with TRBD2. V was pared by 4 bases and J by 7 bases, with 10 bases of the junction left unmatched. Germline V CDR1 and CDR2: SGHAT, FQNNGV. CDR3 length equals 15 residues. The DNA of the CDR3 is TGTGCCAGCAGCTCATGGGGGAGCGGGGCTAATGAGCAGTTCTTC. Its protein product is CASSSWGSGANEQFF.

The chain links TRBV12-3 or TRBV12-4 to TRBJ2-1, with D possibly being TRBD1 or TRBD2 (5 bases each). V lost 4 bases to trimming and J lost 10 bases, with 14 bases between them. This CDR3 is 13 amino acids long. This CDR3 is CASSSGTTFEQFF. CDR3 nucleotide sequence: TGTGCCAGCAGTTCCGGGACCACGTTCGAGCAGTTCTTC.

This clonotype has a count of ten or more. The chain couples TRBV12-3 or TRBV12-4 to TRBJ1-2, with 7 bases that match TRBD1. J gave up 6 bases and V 5 bases, and 9 bases lay outside the gene matches. There are 14 residues in the CDR3. The CDR3 spells CASSGGPTGHGYTF. CDR3 DNA: TGTGCCAGCAGTGGGGGGCCGACAGGGCATGGCTACACCTTC.